This entry describes one TCR beta chain. The table came from immunoSEQ multiplex PCR; TCRdb's copy has only in-frame clones and leaves some out. The sample has thousands of clones, approximately 81% seen once. Time point: 2014-2015 season, 7 days after vaccination. This CDR3 has 19 residues. Germline values: CDR1 SGHRS, CDR2 YFSETQ. The V gene end was trimmed by 0 bases and the J gene end by 2 bases; junction bases not matched to a gene: 14. This record belongs to a study of follicular helper T cells after annual influenza vaccination. Sequences were derived from CXCR5+ CD38- circulating T follicular helper cells from blood, sampled 7 days after influenza vaccination. Subset reported: circulating Tfh, non-naive CD4+CXCR5+PD-1+ (ICOS+CD38+ or ICOS-CD38-). The TCR sequence derives from an adult who received the influenza vaccine. The chain couples TRBV5-1 to TRBJ2-7; 10 bases are a match to TRBD1. The CDR3 sequence: CASSLALSPPGQGTYEQYF. The CDR3 DNA follows: TGCGCCAGCAGCTTGGCCCTTTCCCCACCGGGACAGGGGACCTACGAGCAGTACTTC. The variable domain in full, completed from reference TRBV5-1 and TRBJ2-7, reads KAGVTQTPRYLIKTRGQQVTLSCSPISGHRSVSWYQQTPGQGLQFLFEYFSETQRNKGNFPGRFSGRQFSNSRSEMNVSTLELGDSALYLCASSLALSPPGQGTYEQYFGPGTRLTVT.